This T cell receptor (beta chain) was retrieved from a study of early T cells in non-severe SARS-CoV-2 infection. About the study: Unpaired chains resulted from sequencing bulk RNA of unsorted whole blood.

Findings and caveats of the study: Sequences matched to VDJdb favored anti-spike CD8 responses, while private and CD4 specificities were missed.

Ten or more counts support this clonotype. Antigen specificity is unknown. Trimming cost V 5 bases and J 6 bases, with 10 bases left between them. The CDR3 is 13 residues long. Unique molecular identifiers tagged individual cDNA molecules. TCRdb used MiXCR to reprocess the 5' RACE reads, holding one entry per CDR3 protein. The sample records roughly 66,000 distinct CDR3 sequences, 8% to 9.5% being singletons. The V call is TRBV12-3 or TRBV12-4, the J call TRBJ2-2, with D possibly matching TRBD1 (6 bases). The TCR comes from an adult who was a healthcare worker with PCR-confirmed SARS-CoV-2 infection or an uninfected control (not recorded which). The sequenced sample consisted of whole blood. CDR3 loop: CASSRQGPGELFF. DNA for the CDR3: TGTGCCAGCAGTCGTCAGGGGCCCGGGGAGCTGTTTTTT.